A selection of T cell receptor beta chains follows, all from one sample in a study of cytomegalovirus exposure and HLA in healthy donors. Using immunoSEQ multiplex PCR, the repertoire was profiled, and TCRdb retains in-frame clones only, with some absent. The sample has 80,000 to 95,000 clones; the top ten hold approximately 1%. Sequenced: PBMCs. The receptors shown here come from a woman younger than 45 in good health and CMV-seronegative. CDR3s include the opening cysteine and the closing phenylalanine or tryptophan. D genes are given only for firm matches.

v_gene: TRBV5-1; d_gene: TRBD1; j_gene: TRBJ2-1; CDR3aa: CASSWTGYNEQFF; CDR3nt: TGCGCCAGCAGCTGGACAGGGTACAATGAGCAGTTCTTC
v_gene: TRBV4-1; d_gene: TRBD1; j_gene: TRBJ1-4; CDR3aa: CASSQGWGTGNEKLFF; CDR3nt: TGCGCCAGCAGCCAAGGATGGGGGACAGGGAATGAAAAACTGTTTTTT
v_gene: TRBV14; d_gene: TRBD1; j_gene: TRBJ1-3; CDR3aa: CASSLGQGRRNTIYF; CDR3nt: TGTGCCAGCAGCCTTGGACAGGGAAGGAGAAACACCATATATTTT
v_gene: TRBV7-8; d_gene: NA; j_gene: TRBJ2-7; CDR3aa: CASSLAAASPTYEQYF; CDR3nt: TGTGCCAGCAGCTTAGCGGCCGCTAGTCCGACCTACGAGCAGTACTTC
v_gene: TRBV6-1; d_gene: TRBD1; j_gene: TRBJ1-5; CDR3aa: CASSGRQGANQHQHF; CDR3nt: TGTGCCAGCAGTGGGCGACAGGGGGCGAATCAGCACCAGCATTTT
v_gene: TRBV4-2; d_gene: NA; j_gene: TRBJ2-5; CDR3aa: CASRPQGGETQYF; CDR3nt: TGTGCCAGCAGGCCACAAGGCGGGGAGACCCAGTACTTC
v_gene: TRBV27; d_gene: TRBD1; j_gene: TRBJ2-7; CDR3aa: CASSLGTGGNYEQYF; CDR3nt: TGTGCCAGCAGTTTAGGGACAGGGGGCAACTACGAGCAGTACTTC
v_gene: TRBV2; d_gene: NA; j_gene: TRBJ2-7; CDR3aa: CASTPGGSEQYF; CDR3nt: TGTGCCAGCACCCCAGGAGGGAGCGAGCAGTACTTC
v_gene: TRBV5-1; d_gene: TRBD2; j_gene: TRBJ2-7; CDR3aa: CASSPGGGGGYEQYF; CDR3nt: TGCGCCAGCAGCCCTGGAGGTGGGGGAGGGTACGAGCAGTACTTC
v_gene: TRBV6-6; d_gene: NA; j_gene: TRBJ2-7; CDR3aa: CASSWGQAYEQYF; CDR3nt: TGTGCCAGCAGTTGGGGACAAGCCTACGAGCAGTACTTC
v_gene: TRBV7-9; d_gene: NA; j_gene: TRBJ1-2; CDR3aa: CASSLDAGVYGYTF; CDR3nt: TGTGCCAGCAGCCTTGACGCGGGGGTCTATGGCTACACCTTC
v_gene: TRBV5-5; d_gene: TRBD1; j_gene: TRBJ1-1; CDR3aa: CASSVRDRNTEAFF; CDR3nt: TGTGCCAGCAGCGTCCGGGACAGAAACACTGAAGCTTTCTTT